The T cell receptor beta chain described here comes from a study of T cell responses to AZD1222 COVID-19 vaccine. Germline CDR1 and CDR2: SEHNR and FQNEAQ (reference sequence). V shed 3 bases and J 5 bases; nucleotides not matched to a gene: 6. CDR3 length: 14 amino acids. TCRdb keeps only in-frame clones here, not all; method: immunoSEQ multiplex PCR. The profile shows some 97,000 clones, about 88% of them singletons. The sequenced sample was peripheral blood, obtained on day 0 of AZD1222 vaccination. The chain couples TRBV7-9 to TRBJ1-1; TRBD1 aligns across 7 bases. The clonotype comes from an adult in good health. The CDR3 sequence is CASSFSPRGTEAFF. Here the CDR3 DNA reads TGTGCCAGCAGCTTTTCCCCCAGGGGGACTGAAGCTTTCTTT.